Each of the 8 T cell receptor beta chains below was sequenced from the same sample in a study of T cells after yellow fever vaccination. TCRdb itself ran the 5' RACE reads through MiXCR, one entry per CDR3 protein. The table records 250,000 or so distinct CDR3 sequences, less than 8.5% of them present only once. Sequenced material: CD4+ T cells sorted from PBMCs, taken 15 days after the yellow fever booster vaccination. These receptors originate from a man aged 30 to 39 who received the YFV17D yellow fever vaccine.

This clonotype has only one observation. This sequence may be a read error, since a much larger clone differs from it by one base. The CDR3 DNA reads as TGCAGTGCTAGAGATCGGTCTAGCGTATACAATGAGCAGTTCTTC. The encoded protein is CSARDRSSVYNEQFF. The V call is TRBV20-1, the J call TRBJ2-1; TRBD2 is a possible D gene (6 bases). CDR1 and CDR2 (germline): DFQATT, SNEGSKA (reference sequence). This CDR3 contains 15 residues. V lost 0 bases and J lost 4, with 13 bases in between.

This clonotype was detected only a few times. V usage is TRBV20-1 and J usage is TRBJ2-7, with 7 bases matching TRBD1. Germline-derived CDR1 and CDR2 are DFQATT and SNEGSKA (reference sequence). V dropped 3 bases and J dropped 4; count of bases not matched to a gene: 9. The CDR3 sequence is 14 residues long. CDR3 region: CSARGDSGVYEQYF. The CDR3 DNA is TGCAGTGCTAGGGGGGACAGCGGAGTTTACGAGCAGTACTTC.

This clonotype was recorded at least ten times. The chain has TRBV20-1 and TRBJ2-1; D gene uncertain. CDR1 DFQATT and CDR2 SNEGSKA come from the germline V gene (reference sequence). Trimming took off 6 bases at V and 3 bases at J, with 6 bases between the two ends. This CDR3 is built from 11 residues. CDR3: CSANSYNEQFF. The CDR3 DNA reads TGCAGTGCCAACAGCTACAATGAGCAGTTCTTC.

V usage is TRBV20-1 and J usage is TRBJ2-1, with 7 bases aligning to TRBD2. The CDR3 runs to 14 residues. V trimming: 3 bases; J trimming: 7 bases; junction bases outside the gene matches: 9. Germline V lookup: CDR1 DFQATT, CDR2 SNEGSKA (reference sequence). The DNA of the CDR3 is TGCAGTGCTAGTCTAGAGGGAGGGCCTAATGAGCAGTTCTTC. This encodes CSASLEGGPNEQFF.

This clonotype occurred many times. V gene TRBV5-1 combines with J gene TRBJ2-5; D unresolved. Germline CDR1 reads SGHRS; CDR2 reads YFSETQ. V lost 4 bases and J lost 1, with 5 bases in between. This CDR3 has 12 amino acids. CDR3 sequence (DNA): TGCGCCAGCAGCAACCCCCAAGAGACCCAGTACTTC. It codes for CASSNPQETQYF.

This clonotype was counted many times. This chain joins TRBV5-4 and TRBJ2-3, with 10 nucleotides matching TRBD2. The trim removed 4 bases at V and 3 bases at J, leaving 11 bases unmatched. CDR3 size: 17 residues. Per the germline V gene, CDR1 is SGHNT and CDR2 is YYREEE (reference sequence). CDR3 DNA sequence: TGTGCCAGCAGCCTAAAATATCTAGCGGGAGAGACAGATACGCAGTATTTT. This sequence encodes CASSLKYLAGETDTQYF.

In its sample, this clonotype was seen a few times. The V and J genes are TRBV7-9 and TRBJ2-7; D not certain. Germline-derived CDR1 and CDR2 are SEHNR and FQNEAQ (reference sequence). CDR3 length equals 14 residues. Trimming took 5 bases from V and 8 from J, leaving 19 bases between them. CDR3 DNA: TGTGCCAGCAGCCCTCCGGGCCCAGAAAGCCAGCAGTACTTC. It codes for CASSPPGPESQQYF.

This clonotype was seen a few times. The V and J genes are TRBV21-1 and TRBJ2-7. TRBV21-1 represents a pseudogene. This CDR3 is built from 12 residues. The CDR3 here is CASTCDKYEQYF. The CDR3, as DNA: TGTGCCAGCACTTGTGACAAGTACGAGCAGTACTTC.